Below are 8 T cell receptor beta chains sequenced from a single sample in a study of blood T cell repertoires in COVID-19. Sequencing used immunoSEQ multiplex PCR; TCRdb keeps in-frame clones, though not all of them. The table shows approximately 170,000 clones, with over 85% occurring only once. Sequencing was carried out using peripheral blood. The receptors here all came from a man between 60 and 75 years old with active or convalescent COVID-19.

The CDR3 reads CASSSGQGTDTQYF. CDR3 nucleotides: TGTGCCAGCAGCTCCGGACAGGGCACAGATACGCAGTATTTT. This chain uses TRBV3-1 (or the pseudogene TRBV3-2) with TRBJ2-3, with 7 bases that match TRBD1. Germline V CDR1 and CDR2: LGHDT, YNNKEL (reference sequence). The J segment lost 1 base and the V segment lost 5 bases, leaving 3 bases of the junction unmatched. The CDR3 is 14 residues long.

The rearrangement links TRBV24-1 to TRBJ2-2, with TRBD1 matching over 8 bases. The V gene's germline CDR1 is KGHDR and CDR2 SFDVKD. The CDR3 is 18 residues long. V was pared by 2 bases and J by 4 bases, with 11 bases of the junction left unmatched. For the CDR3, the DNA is TGTGCCACCAGTGATTCCACGGCCAGGGGGCAGATCACCGGGGAGCTGTTTTTT. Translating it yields CATSDSTARGQITGELFF.

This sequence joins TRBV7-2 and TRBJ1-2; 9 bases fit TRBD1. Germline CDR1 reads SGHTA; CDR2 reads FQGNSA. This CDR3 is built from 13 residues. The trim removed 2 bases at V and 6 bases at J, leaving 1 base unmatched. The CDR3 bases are TGTGCCAGCAGCTTAAGACAGGGGGATGGCTACACCTTC. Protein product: CASSLRQGDGYTF.

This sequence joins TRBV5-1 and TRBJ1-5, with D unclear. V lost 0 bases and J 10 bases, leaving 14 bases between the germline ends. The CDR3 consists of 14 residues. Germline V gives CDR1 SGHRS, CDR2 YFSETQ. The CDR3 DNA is TGCGCCAGCAGCTTGGGAGGTGAAGGAAGTCCCCAGCATTTT. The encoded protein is CASSLGGEGSPQHF.

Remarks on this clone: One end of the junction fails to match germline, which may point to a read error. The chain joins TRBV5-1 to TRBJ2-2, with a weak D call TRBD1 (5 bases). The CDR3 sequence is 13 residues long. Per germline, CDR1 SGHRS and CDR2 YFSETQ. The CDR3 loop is CASSTGNTGELFF. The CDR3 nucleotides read TGCGCTAGCAGTACAGGGAACACCGGGGAGCTGTTTTTT. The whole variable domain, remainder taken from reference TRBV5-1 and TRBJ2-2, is KAGVTQTPRYLIKTRGQQVTLSCSPISGHRSVSWYQQTPGQGLQFLFEYFSETQRNKGNFPGRFSGRQFSNSRSEMNVSTLELGDSALYLCASSTGNTGELFFGEGSRLTVL.

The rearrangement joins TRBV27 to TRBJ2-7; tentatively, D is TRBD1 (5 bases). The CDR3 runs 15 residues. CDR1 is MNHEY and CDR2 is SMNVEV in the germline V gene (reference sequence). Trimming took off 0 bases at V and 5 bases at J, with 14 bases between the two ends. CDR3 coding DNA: TGTGCCAGCAGTTTATCCGGACCAGGGTCCCACGAGCAGTACTTC. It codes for CASSLSGPGSHEQYF.

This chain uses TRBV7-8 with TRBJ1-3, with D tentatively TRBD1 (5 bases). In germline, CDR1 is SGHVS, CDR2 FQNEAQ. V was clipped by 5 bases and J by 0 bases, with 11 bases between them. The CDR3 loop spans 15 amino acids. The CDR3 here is CASSLGLISGNTIYF. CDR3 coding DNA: TGTGCCAGCAGCCTGGGGCTCATCTCTGGAAACACCATATATTTT.

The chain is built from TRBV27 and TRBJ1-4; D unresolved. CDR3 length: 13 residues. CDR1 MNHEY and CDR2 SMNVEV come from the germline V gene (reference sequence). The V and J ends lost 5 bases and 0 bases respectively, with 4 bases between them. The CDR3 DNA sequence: TGTGCCAGCAGTCCTGCAACTAATGAAAAACTGTTTTTT. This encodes CASSPATNEKLFF.